This T cell receptor (beta chain) derives from a study of naive and memory T cell subsets. The V end was cut by 4 bases, the J end by 5 bases, with 12 bases between. The CDR3 sequence is 13 residues long. CDR1 is SQVTM, CDR2 ANQGSEA, per germline. This clonotype was seen more than once but under ten times. CD4 T cells were positively selected, then CD8 T cells from the CD4-negative fraction. The beta constant-region primer was an equimolar mix of two oligonucleotides covering TRBC1 and TRBC2. Ligated cDNA was amplified by four rounds of PCR with nested alpha and beta constant-region primers and SP2. TCRdb recomputed calls from the UMI-ligation and nested PCR reads with MiXCR, one row per CDR3 protein. The profile shows about 120,000 distinct CDR3 sequences, over 30% of them singletons.

Sequenced input: central memory CD4+ T cells from blood. This clonotype was sampled from a human donor in good health. The J gene is TRBJ2-1, the V gene TRBV29-1; TRBD1 is a possible D gene (5 bases). The CDR3 bases are TGCAGCGTTGGGGGCGAAAGGGACAATGAGCAGTTCTTC. Translation gives CSVGGERDNEQFF.